This T cell receptor (beta chain) comes out of a study of CXCR3-negative and CXCR3-positive naive CD8 T cells (dated by TCRdb to about 2019). Looking at the study overall: In total, some 150 million TRB reads were obtained, which works out to roughly 1.5 +/- 0.3 million reads per library. Diversity and physicochemical repertoire analyses were performed on some 10 donors pooled from two independent experiments. For the TRBV-TRBJ cluster analysis, the naive subsets came from 5 or 6 donors, while the memory cells came from 3 donors. The study at large found these results: TRBV-TRBJ usage was similar between naive CXCR3-negative and CXCR3-positive cells from the same donor, while memory cells showed distinct patterns. Because CXCR3 expression was partially decreased after cryopreservation, freshly isolated PBMCs were used for most assays. Surface CD5, linked to self-reactivity in mice, was comparable between naive subsets; TCR interaction strength was therefore also inferred from TRB CDR3 physicochemical properties. Both naive subsets had comparably high repertoire diversity, while memory CD8+ T cells had much lower repertoire diversity. Compared with CXCR3-negative naive cells, CXCR3-positive naive cells had TRB CDR3s with higher hydrophobicity (lower Kidera factor 4), lower energy, and higher strength and volume indices.

The run used a NextSeq 550. The Human TCR Profiling Kit (MiLaboratory) was used to prepare UMI-labeled 5' RACE TRB cDNA libraries. The full amount of extracted RNA was used for cDNA synthesis, and the full amount of resulting cDNA was used for PCR amplification. Libraries were prepared in parallel using an identical number of PCR cycles. The study's own analysis went as follows. With a minimum of two reads required per UMI, MIGEC and MiXCR pulled out about 49,000 +/- 11,000 unique UMI-labeled TRB cDNA molecules from each library. An average of about 40,000 +/- 10,000 functional in-frame TRB CDR3 nucleotide clonotypes without stop codons was found per library. After each sample was downsampled to 5000 UMI-labeled TRB molecules, VDJtools was used to calculate diversity metrics such as normalized Shannon-Wiener and Chao1. For the central five CDR3 residues, VDJtools calculated physicochemical properties weighted by clonotype size, namely interaction energy, strength, volume and Kidera factor 4. TCRdb reprocessed the reads and lists each CDR3 protein sequence as a single entry, with no DNA. These V and J calls rely on TCRdb rather than the paper's analysis. The table for this sample shows about 62,000 distinct CDR3 sequences. 3.5% to 5% of the sample goes to the ten largest clones.

The CDR3 spans 14 residues, from the cysteine through the phenylalanine. The DNA is not on file. According to the germline V gene, CDR1 reads SGHAT and CDR2 reads FQNNGV. Each CD8+ T cell subset was flow-sorted in triplicate, and 300,000 or so cells per subset were placed directly into RLT lysis buffer. To exclude memory contaminants, naive CD8+ T cells were stringently defined as CD45RO-CCR7+CD27+CD95-. Peripheral blood mononuclear cells were isolated from buffy coats by standard density gradient centrifugation. A FACSAria III was used to flow-sort naive CD8+ T cells into CXCR3-negative and CXCR3-positive populations. Total RNA was extracted from sorted cells with an RNeasy Mini Kit. Worth noting for this clonotype: Its antigen specificity is not known.

This clonotype was obtained from a human donor in good health. Some clones in this sample may be carry-over from other donors' samples. Sequencing was done on a sample of naive CXCR3- CD8+ T cells from blood. The cell subset or site label, as the study defines it: CD45RO-CCR7+CD27+CD95- naive CD8+ T cells lacking CXCR3 (TNR3-). This chain is built from TRBV11-2 and TRBJ2-7; TCRdb lists TRBD1, though no DNA is available to test this call. CDR3 reads: CASSSQTGVYEQYF.